This TCR beta chain was recovered during a study of cytomegalovirus exposure and HLA in healthy donors. A multiplex PCR was run with 60 Vbeta primers and 13 Jbeta primers. Profiled with immunoSEQ multiplex PCR; TCRdb holds only in-frame clones, not every one. The sample carries approximately 93,000 clones, about 79% recorded once. The ends lost 3 bases at V and 2 bases at J; junction bases unmatched: 5. CDR1 and CDR2 from the germline V gene are MGHDK and SYGVNS. The CDR3 totals 15 residues. The donors were healthy bone marrow donors. The sample was PBMCs. This TCR derives from a male donor in good health and CMV-seropositive. The rearrangement links TRBV25-1 to TRBJ2-3, with 7 positions matching TRBD2. The CDR3 sequence is CASSESGGITDTQYF. CDR3 nucleotide sequence: TGTGCCAGCAGTGAGTCGGGGGGAATCACAGATACGCAGTATTTT. Together with reference TRBV25-1 and TRBJ2-3, the CDR3 gives the full variable domain: EADIYQTPRYLVIGTGKKITLECSQTMGHDKMYWYQQDPGMELHLIHYSYGVNSTEKGDLSSESTVSRIRTEHFPLTLESARPSHTSQYLCASSESGGITDTQYFGPGTRLTVL.